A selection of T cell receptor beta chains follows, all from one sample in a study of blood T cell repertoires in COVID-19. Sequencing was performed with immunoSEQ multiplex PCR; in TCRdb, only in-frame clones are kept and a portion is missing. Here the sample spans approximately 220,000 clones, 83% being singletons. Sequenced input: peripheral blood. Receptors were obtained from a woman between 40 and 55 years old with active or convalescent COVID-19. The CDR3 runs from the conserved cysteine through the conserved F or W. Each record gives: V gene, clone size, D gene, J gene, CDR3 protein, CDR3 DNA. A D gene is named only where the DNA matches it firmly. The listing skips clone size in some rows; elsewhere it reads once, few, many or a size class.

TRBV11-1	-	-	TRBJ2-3	CASSLDFITDTQYF	TGTGCCAGCAGCTTAGATTTTATCACAGATACGCAGTATTTT
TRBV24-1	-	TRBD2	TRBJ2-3	CATSDGPGSGRASATDTQYF	TGTGCCACCAGTGATGGGCCCGGGAGCGGGAGGGCCTCGGCGACAGATACGCAGTATTTT
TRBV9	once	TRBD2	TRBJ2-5	CASSAGALAGQETQYF	TGTGCCAGCAGCGCCGGCGCTCTAGCGGGACAAGAGACCCAGTACTTC
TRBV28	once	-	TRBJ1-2	CASSGRGDGYGYTF	TGTGCCAGCAGCGGGCGGGGGGACGGATATGGCTACACCTTC
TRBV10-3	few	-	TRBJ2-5	CAINPGGEWETQYF	TGTGCCATCAACCCGGGTGGTGAGTGGGAGACCCAGTACTTC
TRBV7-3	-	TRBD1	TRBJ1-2	CASGDFGQVYGYTF	TGTGCCAGCGGGGACTTTGGACAGGTCTATGGCTACACCTTC
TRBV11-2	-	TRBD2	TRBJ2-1	CASSFGTSGTNEQFF	TGTGCCAGCAGCTTTGGGACTAGCGGTACTAATGAGCAGTTCTTC
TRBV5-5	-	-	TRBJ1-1	CASSLVQENTEAFF	TGTGCCAGCAGCTTGGTTCAGGAGAACACTGAAGCTTTCTTT
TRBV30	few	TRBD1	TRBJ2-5	CAWSVQGETQYF	TGTGCCTGGAGTGTACAGGGGGAGACCCAGTACTTC
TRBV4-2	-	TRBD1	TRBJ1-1	CASSTRTGDTEAFF	TGTGCCAGCAGCACCCGGACAGGGGACACTGAAGCTTTCTTT
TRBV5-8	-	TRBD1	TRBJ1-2	CASSLGGQGTRGYTF	TGTGCCAGCAGCTTGGGAGGACAGGGGACGCGGGGCTACACCTTC
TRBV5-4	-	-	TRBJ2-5	CASSPVGRSRGETQYF	TGTGCCAGCAGCCCGGTGGGGAGGTCCCGGGGAGAGACCCAGTACTTC
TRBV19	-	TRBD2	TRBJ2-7	CASRAGVAYEQYF	TGTGCCAGTAGGGCGGGAGTAGCCTACGAGCAGTACTTC
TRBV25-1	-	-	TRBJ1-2	CASRDSLYGYTF	TGTGCCAGCAGAGACAGTCTCTATGGCTACACCTTC
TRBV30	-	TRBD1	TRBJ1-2	CAWDPGTGFFGYTF	TGTGCCTGGGATCCCGGGACAGGGTTTTTTGGCTACACCTTC
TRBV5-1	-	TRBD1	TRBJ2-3	CASSLVGGFPSDTQYF	TGCGCCAGCAGCTTGGTAGGGGGCTTCCCCTCAGATACGCAGTATTTT
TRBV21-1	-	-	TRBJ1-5	CASSKHDRGLVQPQHF	TGTGCCAGCAGCAAACATGACAGGGGGCTTGTTCAGCCCCAGCATTTT
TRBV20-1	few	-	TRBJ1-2	CSASVWGTNYGYTF	TGCAGTGCTAGTGTGTGGGGCACTAACTATGGCTACACCTTC
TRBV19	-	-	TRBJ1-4	CASSRVGQRDEKLFF	TGTGCCAGTAGTAGGGTCGGACAGAGAGATGAAAAACTGTTTTTT
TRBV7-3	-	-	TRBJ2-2	CASSLQGLNAGELFF	TGTGCCAGCAGCTTACAGGGGTTAAATGCCGGGGAGCTGTTTTTT
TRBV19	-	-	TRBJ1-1	CASSRQGYTEAFF	TGTGCCAGTAGCCGTCAGGGTTACACTGAAGCTTTCTTT
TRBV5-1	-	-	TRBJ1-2	CASRPTGRYGYTF	TGCGCCAGCAGACCTACAGGGAGATATGGCTACACCTTC
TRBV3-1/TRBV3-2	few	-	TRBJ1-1	CASSRVQGVAEAFF	TGTGCCAGCAGCCGGGTTCAGGGCGTCGCTGAAGCTTTCTTT
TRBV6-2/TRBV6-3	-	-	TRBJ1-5	CASSSAGDQPQHF	TGTGCCAGCAGTTCGGCAGGGGATCAGCCCCAGCATTTT
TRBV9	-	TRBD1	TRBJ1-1	CASSVGGRGHTEAFF	TGTGCCAGCAGCGTTGGCGGCAGGGGGCACACTGAAGCTTTCTTT
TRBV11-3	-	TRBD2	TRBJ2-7	CASSLGGTSYEQYF	TGTGCCAGCAGCTTGGGGGGGACGAGTTACGAGCAGTACTTC